This TCR beta chain was documented in a study of OX40 agonist ivuxolimab in advanced cancers. For the study at large: Melanoma, hepatocellular carcinoma, head and neck or renal cell cancer occurred in dose-escalation patients. Partial responses were seen in three patients, one with hepatocellular carcinoma and two with cutaneous melanoma.

The table came from immunoSEQ multiplex PCR; TCRdb's copy has only in-frame clones and leaves some out. The top ten clones hold approximately 28% of a sample with over 25,000 clones, about 88% of them seen once. CDR1 and CDR2 (germline): SNHLY, FYNNEI. The CDR3 sequence is 18 residues long. Trimming shortened V by 3 bases and J by 0 bases, and 18 bases separated the two germline ends. This chain uses TRBV2 with TRBJ1-5; perhaps TRBD1 as D (5 bases). This sample comprised CD4+ or CD8+ T cells sorted from blood, obtained in a trial of the OX40 agonist ivuxolimab. The TCR comes from an adult with an advanced solid tumor such as melanoma, head and neck, liver or kidney cancer. As DNA, the CDR3 is TGTGCCAGCAGTGACAATCCCGGGGGTTGGGATAGCAATCAGCCCCAGCATTTT. Protein: CASSDNPGGWDSNQPQHF.